The next 24 T cell receptor beta chains were all read from a single sample in a study of shared clonotypes between healthy human individuals. Sequencing used immunoSEQ multiplex PCR; TCRdb keeps in-frame clones, though not all of them. The sample lists approximately 2,000,000 clones, around 93% seen once, with around 0.38% in the top ten. The sequencing sample was made of naive CD4+ T cells from PBMCs. Subset noted: CD45RA+ positively selected. The receptors shown here come from a man between 18 and 29 years old in good health. Some clones in this sample may be carry-over from other donors' samples.

This clone was seen a handful of times. The chain is built from TRBV30 and TRBJ1-2; 9 bases fit TRBD1. The CDR3 is made up of 11 amino acids. The trim removed 5 bases at V and 8 bases at J, leaving 3 bases unmatched. The germline V gene has CDR1 GTSNPN and CDR2 SVGIG (reference sequence). CDR3 DNA sequence: TGTGCCTGGGGACAGGGGAGAGGCTACACCTTC. Translating it yields CAWGQGRGYTF.

This clone appeared once. The sample carries other DNA sequences with the same CDR3. The genes are TRBV18 and TRBJ1-1; no clear D gene. The ends were cut back, 2 bases at V and 5 bases at J, with 9 bases in the middle. In germline, CDR1 is KGHSH, CDR2 LQKENI. The CDR3 is made up of 13 amino acids. This chain's CDR3 is CASSPDAGTEAFF. The CDR3 bases are TGTGCCAGCTCACCAGATGCGGGTACTGAAGCTTTCTTT.

The sample holds a few counts of this clone. V is TRBV4-2 and J is TRBJ1-2; D gene unclear. Trimming stripped 2 bases from V and 4 bases from J, with 5 bases between. This CDR3 spans 12 amino acids. CDR1 and CDR2 from the germline V gene are LGHNA and YNFKEQ. The CDR3, as DNA: TGTGCCAGCAGCCAAACGGTCTATGGCTACACCTTC. It is translated as CASSQTVYGYTF.

In this sample, this clone turned up a few times. The chain recombines TRBV20-1 with TRBJ1-4; D is ambiguous. V was pared by 5 bases and J by 11 bases, with 12 bases between. The length of the CDR3 is 11 residues. Germline lookup yields CDR1 DFQATT and CDR2 SNEGSKA (reference sequence). The CDR3 sequence: CSALPQTKLFF. CDR3 sequence (DNA): TGCAGTGCTCTTCCCCAAACGAAACTGTTTTTT.

This chain links TRBV18 with TRBJ2-6, with 9 nucleotides matching TRBD1. Trimming at V came to 2 bases and at J to 1 base, leaving 9 bases not matched to a gene. CDR3 size: 19 residues. CDR1 is KGHSH and CDR2 is LQKENI in the germline V gene. The CDR3 nucleotides read TGTGCCAGCTCACCAGGGGACAGGGAATGGCGGTCTGGGGCCAACGTCCTGACTTTC. Amino acid sequence: CASSPGDREWRSGANVLTF.

The chain is built from TRBV28 and TRBJ2-3, with D uncertain. CDR1 is MDHEN, CDR2 SYDVKM, per germline. This CDR3 region has 12 residues. With 7 bases removed from V and 0 bases from J, the gap between germline ends came to 5 bases. CDR3 coding DNA: TGTGCCAGCAAAAGGAGCACAGATACGCAGTATTTT. It encodes CASKRSTDTQYF.

Concerning this clone itself: Different DNA sequences within this sample yield the same CDR3. The CDR3 sequence: CSVEGNTEAFF. The CDR3 bases are TGCAGCGTCGAGGGGAACACTGAAGCTTTCTTT. This sequence joins TRBV29-1 and TRBJ1-1; D is unresolved. There are 11 residues in the CDR3. Germline CDR1 SQVTM, CDR2 ANQGSEA. The ends were cut back, 6 bases at V and 1 base at J, with 6 bases in the middle. The variable domain in full, with the rest retrieved from reference TRBV29-1 and TRBJ1-1, is SAVISQKPSRDICQRGTSLTIQCQVDSQVTMMFWYRQQPGQSLTLIATANQGSEATYESGFVIDKFPISRPNLTFSTLTVSNMSPEDSSIYLCSVEGNTEAFFGQGTRLTVV.

This clone was detected a few times. The chain uses TRBV28 and TRBJ1-3; D remains unclear. From germline, CDR1 is MDHEN and CDR2 SYDVKM. The CDR3 covers 15 residues. Trimming cost V 3 bases and J 0 bases, with 9 bases left between them. The CDR3 protein is CASSFRQYSGNTIYF. The CDR3 DNA follows: TGTGCCAGCAGTTTTAGGCAATACTCTGGAAACACCATATATTTT. Looking up the rest from reference TRBV28 and TRBJ1-3 gives the full variable domain: DVKVTQSSRYLVKRTGEKVFLECVQDMDHENMFWYRQDPGLGLRLIYFSYDVKMKEKGDIPEGYSVSREKKERFSLILESASTNQTSMYLCASSFRQYSGNTIYFGEGSWLTVV.

The V and J genes are TRBV25-1 and TRBJ1-2; 8 positions match TRBD1. CDR1 is MGHDK and CDR2 is SYGVNS in the germline V gene. This CDR3 spans 15 amino acids. V lost 5 bases and J lost 4; bases outside the gene matches: 9. CDR3 residues: CASSPEDRASYGYTF. CDR3 nucleotides: TGTGCCAGCAGTCCCGAGGACAGGGCAAGCTATGGCTACACCTTC.

The chain uses TRBV28 and TRBJ1-4; TRBD1 matches 7 bases. The CDR3 extends over 14 amino acids. Per the germline V gene, CDR1 is MDHEN and CDR2 is SYDVKM. The V gene end was trimmed by 6 bases and the J gene end by 5 bases; junction bases not matched to a gene: 6. The CDR3 is CASRKQGPNEKLFF. The CDR3 DNA reads TGTGCCAGCAGAAAACAGGGGCCCAATGAAAAACTGTTTTTT.

The chain links TRBV2 to TRBJ2-1; 14 bases are shared with TRBD2. CDR1 is SNHLY, CDR2 FYNNEI, per germline. The junction had 5 bases not matched to a gene; V was cut back by 6 bases and J by 4 bases. The CDR3 is 16 amino acids. CDR3 sequence (DNA): TGTGCCAGCAGAGACGGGACTAGCGGGGGATACAATGAGCAGTTCTTC. It yields the protein CASRDGTSGGYNEQFF.

V usage is TRBV5-1 and J usage is TRBJ2-3, with D perhaps TRBD1 (6 bases). V was pared by 4 bases and J by 11 bases, with 20 bases between. This CDR3 comprises 14 residues. Germline assignment: CDR1 SGHRS and CDR2 YFSETQ. The CDR3 here is CASSVSRDIPGQYF. CDR3 DNA: TGCGCCAGCAGCGTGTCCCGGGACATCCCGGGGCAGTATTTT.

The V call is TRBV19, the J call TRBJ1-5, with 8 bases that match TRBD1. This CDR3 comprises 17 residues. The germline gives CDR1 LNHDA, CDR2 SQIVND (reference sequence). Trimming cost V 5 bases and J 5 bases; bases outside gene matches: 14. The CDR3 region has the DNA TGTGCCAGTAGTCTTTTATTTCGGGACAGGCAGTATCAGCCCCAGCATTTT. Protein: CASSLLFRDRQYQPQHF. The full variable domain, its missing parts supplied by reference TRBV19 and TRBJ1-5, is DGGITQSPKYLFRKEGQNVTLSCEQNLNHDAMYWYRQDPGQGLRLIYYSQIVNDFQKGDIAEGYSVSREKKESFPLTVTSAQKNPTAFYLCASSLLFRDRQYQPQHFGDGTRLSIL.

The V and J genes are TRBV7-9 and TRBJ2-7, with 8 bases matching TRBD1. Germline CDR1 is SEHNR and CDR2 is FQNEAQ (reference sequence). The CDR3 loop spans 15 amino acids. V shed 5 bases and J 3 bases; nucleotides not matched to a gene: 9. CDR3 loop: CASSPRTGLDYEQYF. CDR3 in DNA: TGTGCCAGCAGCCCCCGGACAGGGTTAGACTACGAGCAGTACTTC.

The CDR3 here is CSVEEGLNNEQFF. The CDR3 nucleotides are TGCAGCGTTGAAGAGGGACTGAACAATGAGCAGTTCTTC. The rearrangement links TRBV29-1 to TRBJ2-1; D perhaps matches TRBD2 (6 bases). This CDR3 comprises 13 residues. The V end lost 0 bases, the J end lost 5 bases, and 8 bases lay between the germline ends. Germline V CDR1 and CDR2: SQVTM, ANQGSEA.

The V and J genes are TRBV7-9 and TRBJ2-1; D remains ambiguous. Per germline, CDR1 SEHNR and CDR2 FQNEAQ (reference sequence). Trimming removed 4 bases from V and 2 bases from J, with 3 bases in between. This CDR3 contains 12 residues. The CDR3 reads CASSSPYNEQFF. The CDR3 DNA reads TGTGCCAGCAGCTCCCCCTACAATGAGCAGTTCTTC.

This clone was observed a single time. Additional DNA sequences in this sample encode the identical CDR3. This chain connects TRBV7-9 to TRBJ2-7; D remains unclear. The CDR3 totals 16 residues. Germline V gene lookup returns CDR1 SEHNR and CDR2 FQNEAQ (reference sequence). V lost 3 bases, J lost 3 bases, and 18 bases lay in between. The DNA of the CDR3 is TGTGCCAGCAGCTTCCAAGTCGGAAGCTACCTCTACGAGCAGTACTTC. This gives the protein CASSFQVGSYLYEQYF.

The V gene is TRBV15, the J gene TRBJ1-5, with a tentative D call TRBD1 (6 bases). V was clipped by 7 bases and J by 5 bases, with 18 bases between them. Germline loops: CDR1 LNHNV, CDR2 YYDKDF (reference sequence). The CDR3 is 15 residues long. CDR3 amino acids: CATTPGGRGDQPQHF. CDR3 DNA sequence: TGTGCCACCACCCCCGGCGGCAGGGGAGATCAGCCCCAGCATTTT.

The chain recombines TRBV28 with TRBJ1-1; 8 bases line up with TRBD1. After removal of 5 bases from V and 3 bases from J, the junction contained 8 bases not matched to a gene. The CDR3 contains 15 residues. Germline CDR1 is MDHEN and CDR2 is SYDVKM. This CDR3 reads CASSPRGRLDTEAFF. The CDR3 DNA is TGTGCCAGCAGTCCCAGGGGGCGCTTGGACACTGAAGCTTTCTTT.

This rearrangement joins TRBV5-1 to TRBJ2-7; D possibly matches TRBD1 or TRBD2 (5 bases each). Germline CDR1 is SGHRS and CDR2 is YFSETQ. The CDR3 has 14 amino acids. V gave up 0 bases and J gave up 5 bases, with 12 bases separating them. The CDR3 DNA reads as TGCGCCAGCAGCTTGGATAGGGACCCAGACGAGCAGTACTTC. This translates into CASSLDRDPDEQYF.

This chain connects TRBV18 to TRBJ1-1; no reliable D call. Looked up from germline, CDR1 is KGHSH and CDR2 is LQKENI. The CDR3 is 14 residues long. V lost 10 bases to trimming and J lost 4 bases, with 19 bases between them. CDR3 bases: TGTGCCACCGAAAGCGGGAATCGGGGCACTGAAGCTTTCTTT. Amino acid sequence: CATESGNRGTEAFF.

The rearrangement links TRBV6-1 to TRBJ1-1; D might be TRBD1 (5 bases). CDR3 length: 16 residues. Trimming removed 4 bases from V and 5 bases from J, with 20 bases in between. The V gene's germline CDR1 is MNHNS and CDR2 SASEGT. Here the CDR3 DNA reads TGTGCCAGCAGTGCCAACATACAGGCCCTGGGGACTGAAGCTTTCTTT. Translated: CASSANIQALGTEAFF.

This clone was detected a few times. V gene TRBV5-4 combines with J gene TRBJ1-4; D remains ambiguous. The germline V gene has CDR1 SGHNT and CDR2 YYREEE (reference sequence). Trimming took 4 bases from V and 8 from J, leaving 9 bases between them. This CDR3 comprises 12 residues. CDR3 nucleotide sequence: TGTGCCAGCAGCGGAAGGGAGGAAAAACTGTTTTTT. It encodes CASSGREEKLFF. The complete variable domain, with remaining parts taken from reference TRBV5-4 and TRBJ1-4, reads ETGVTQSPTHLIKTRGQQVTLRCSSQSGHNTVSWYQQALGQGPQFIFQYYREEENGRGNFPPRFSGLQFPNYSSELNVNALELDDSALYLCASSGREEKLFFGSGTQLSVL.

V is TRBV7-3 and J is TRBJ2-1, with D possibly matching TRBD2 (6 bases). CDR3 size: 13 residues. Germline V gene sequence: CDR1 SGHTA, CDR2 FQGTGA. V was shortened by 3 bases and J by 9 bases, with 12 bases between the two germline ends. DNA of the CDR3: TGTGCCAGCAGCTTTCGGGGTAGCGGTGAGCAGTTCTTC. Translation: CASSFRGSGEQFF.